A single sample gave rise to the 30 T cell receptor beta chains below, sequenced in a study of human T cells and chemical hapten exposure. Indicated time point: patch test 3, about 24 weeks after DPC sensitization. This sample's treatment: therapeutic diphenylcyclopropenone sensitization with weekly scalp DPC. TCRdb re-analysed the RACE reads in MiXCR, keeping a single row per CDR3 protein. The table has tens of thousands of distinct CDR3 sequences, about an eighth seen once. The material was whole blood, obtained in connection with sensitization to the hapten diphenylcyclopropenone (DPC). The receptor source for this set is a man aged 25-45 years with alopecia areata. Some clones in this sample may be carry-over from other donors' samples.

The rearrangement joins TRBV27 to TRBJ2-3, with D possibly being TRBD2 (6 bases). The length of the CDR3 is 16 residues. The germline CDR1 and CDR2 sequences are MNHEY and SMNVEV (reference sequence). V was shortened by 1 base and J by 0 bases, with 11 bases between the two germline ends. CDR3 DNA sequence: TGTGCCAGCAGTTTATACGCAGGGACTAGCACAGATACGCAGTATTTT. This codes for CASSLYAGTSTDTQYF.

This clonotype was counted only a few times. The gene calls are TRBV5-6 and TRBJ1-5; no clear D gene. The germline V and J ends were trimmed by 0 bases and 0 bases, with 7 bases remaining between them. There are 15 residues in the CDR3. Per germline, CDR1 SGHDT and CDR2 YYEEEE. In nucleotides, the CDR3 is TGTGCCAGCAGCTTGGAGTCCTATAGCAATCAGCCCCAGCATTTT. Its protein is CASSLESYSNQPQHF.

This clonotype was detected a few times. The gene calls are TRBV20-1 and TRBJ1-1; D gene ambiguous. CDR1 is DFQATT and CDR2 is SNEGSKA in the germline V gene (reference sequence). Trimming took off 7 bases at V and 1 base at J, with 13 bases between the two ends. The CDR3 is 13 amino acids. The CDR3 nucleotides read TGCAGTGTTTCCGGCGGCACGAACACTGAAGCTTTCTTT. It specifies CSVSGGTNTEAFF.

This clonotype was counted a single time. The rearrangement uses TRBV4-1 and TRBJ2-5, with D perhaps matching TRBD1 (5 bases). This CDR3 spans 15 amino acids. Germline assignment: CDR1 MGHRA and CDR2 YSYEKL. Trimming cost V 1 base and J 2 bases, with 11 bases left between them. The CDR3 sequence is CASSQGPGPQETQYF. CDR3 nucleotide sequence: TGCGCCAGCAGCCAAGGTCCAGGGCCTCAAGAGACCCAGTACTTC.

The chain has TRBV20-1 and TRBJ2-1, with a possible D match to TRBD2 (5 bases). This CDR3 has 12 amino acids. Trimming took off 1 base at V and 11 bases at J, with 12 bases between the two ends. Germline V gene data show CDR1 as DFQATT and CDR2 as SNEGSKA (reference sequence). The CDR3 here is CSARVGSVKQFF. The DNA for the CDR3 is TGCAGTGCTAGAGTTGGTAGCGTGAAGCAGTTCTTC.

This clonotype was found a few times. The chain combines TRBV20-1 with TRBJ2-2; TRBD1 might be the D (6 bases). The CDR3 length is 15 residues. Trimming took 4 bases from V and 0 from J, leaving 12 bases between them. Germline V gene lookup returns CDR1 DFQATT and CDR2 SNEGSKA (reference sequence). CDR3 in DNA: TGCAGTGCTACTGTGGGGGCTCCGAACACCGGGGAGCTGTTTTTT. Translating it yields CSATVGAPNTGELFF.

This clonotype was picked up a small number of times. This chain links TRBV7-9 with TRBJ1-5; 10 nucleotides match TRBD1. CDR1 is SEHNR and CDR2 is FQNEAQ in the germline V gene (reference sequence). This CDR3 is 16 amino acids long. V trimming: 3 bases; J trimming: 0 bases; junction bases outside the gene matches: 2. CDR3 sequence (DNA): TGTGCCAGCAGCTTGACAGGGGGCCATAGCAATCAGCCCCAGCATTTT. This gives the protein CASSLTGGHSNQPQHF.

This clonotype was observed a handful of times. The chain is built from TRBV12-2 and TRBJ2-7; the table names TRBD2, a call not compared with the DNA. TRBV12-2 is termed a pseudogene. CDR3 length: 14 residues. DNA for the CDR3: TGTGCAAGTCGCTTGTTTGAGGGAATCGACGAGCAGTACTTC. Translation: CASRLFEGIDEQYF.

The table lists this clonotype with many counts. The chain has TRBV6-1 and TRBJ1-4; weak D call: TRBD1 (6 bases). The CDR3 consists of 13 residues. The V and J ends lost 10 bases and 7 bases respectively, with 16 bases between them. The germline gives CDR1 MNHNS, CDR2 SASEGT. The CDR3 sequence: CATAPRRGEKLFF. CDR3 coding DNA: TGTGCCACCGCCCCCCGCAGGGGTGAAAAACTGTTTTTT.

This clonotype was recorded many times. The chain links TRBV28 to TRBJ1-1; no definite D call. V dropped 3 bases and J dropped 4 bases, with 9 bases sitting between them. CDR1 MDHEN and CDR2 SYDVKM come from the germline V gene. The CDR3 runs to 13 residues. CDR3 coding DNA: TGTGCCAGCAGTTTCTCTGCAGGCACTGAAGCTTTCTTT. Translation: CASSFSAGTEAFF.

The chain employs TRBV19 and TRBJ1-4; possible D gene TRBD1, 5 bases. CDR3 size: 15 residues. Germline V gene sequence: CDR1 LNHDA, CDR2 SQIVND (reference sequence). V was trimmed by 7 bases and J by 12 bases, leaving 24 bases between them. The CDR3: CASNPGPGKGLELFF. Written as DNA, the CDR3 is TGTGCCAGTAACCCAGGCCCAGGGAAAGGGTTGGAACTGTTTTTT.

This chain uses TRBV28 with TRBJ2-1, with 7 bases aligning to TRBD1. There are 17 residues in the CDR3. Germline V gene data show CDR1 as MDHEN and CDR2 as SYDVKM. The J segment lost 5 bases and the V segment lost 5 bases, leaving 15 bases of the junction unmatched. CDR3 loop: CASSRTPLGQINNEQFF. The CDR3 region has the DNA TGTGCCAGCAGTCGAACGCCCTTGGGACAGATCAACAATGAGCAGTTCTTC.

At least ten counts were recorded for this clonotype. The chain has TRBV20-1 and TRBJ1-1, with D possibly being TRBD1 (6 bases). With 3 bases removed from V and 3 bases from J, the gap between germline ends came to 11 bases. The CDR3 is 13 amino acids. Germline-derived CDR1 and CDR2 are DFQATT and SNEGSKA (reference sequence). The CDR3 spells CSASQGTDTEAFF. CDR3 coding DNA: TGCAGTGCTAGTCAGGGGACGGACACTGAAGCTTTCTTT.

This clonotype showed up many times. The V gene is TRBV4-1, the J gene TRBJ2-7, with D uncertain. The germline V gene has CDR1 MGHRA and CDR2 YSYEKL. Trimming cost V 2 bases and J 6 bases, with 11 bases left between them. The CDR3 sequence is 13 residues long. CDR3 sequence reads: CASSQMVLGEQYF. The CDR3 coding sequence is TGCGCCAGCAGCCAAATGGTTTTGGGCGAGCAGTACTTC.

In the case of this clonotype: Being one base from a much bigger clone, this may be a read error. The CDR3 loop is CASSDEGAPYNEQFF. The DNA for the CDR3 is TGTGCCAGCAGTGACGAGGGGGCCCCCTACAATGAGCAGTTCTTC. This sequence joins TRBV6-4 and TRBJ2-1, with 7 bases matching TRBD1. Trimming removed 2 bases from V and 2 bases from J; junction bases left unmatched: 3. Germline CDR1 and CDR2: MRHNA and SNTAGT. The CDR3 consists of 15 residues.

There are many counts of this clonotype. J is TRBJ2-1 and V is TRBV3-1, with D perhaps matching TRBD1 (5 bases). CDR1 LGHDT and CDR2 YNNKEL come from the germline V gene (reference sequence). This CDR3 spans 14 amino acids. V dropped 4 bases and J dropped 9 bases, with 16 bases sitting between them. The CDR3 loop is CASSPQAQGSEQFF. The DNA for the CDR3 is TGTGCCAGCAGCCCCCAAGCCCAGGGCAGTGAGCAGTTCTTC.

This clonotype came up a few times. This rearrangement joins TRBV6-6 to TRBJ2-7; tentative D call: TRBD1 (5 bases). Germline V gene lookup returns CDR1 MNHNY and CDR2 SVGAGI (reference sequence). The CDR3 contains 17 residues. The V end was cut by 2 bases, the J end by 2 bases, with 19 bases between. The CDR3 loop reads CASSYTKSLTEAYEQYF. The CDR3 DNA reads as TGTGCCAGCAGTTACACCAAGTCCTTGACAGAGGCCTACGAGCAGTACTTC.

As for this clonotype: Its ends do not fully match the called genes, so a read error is possible. The chain uses TRBV4-2 and TRBJ2-2; possibly TRBD2 for D (5 bases). This CDR3 spans 13 amino acids. CDR1 LGHNA and CDR2 YNFKEQ come from the germline V gene. CDR3 in amino acids: CASSPRESGEPFF. Here the CDR3 DNA reads TGTGCCAGCAGCCCCAGAGAATCCGGGGAGCCGTTTTTT.

This clonotype has a handful of counts. This sequence joins TRBV7-9 and TRBJ1-6, with D possibly matching TRBD1 (6 bases). The CDR3 runs 15 residues. V was clipped by 4 bases and J by 6 bases, with 13 bases between them. The germline CDR1 and CDR2 sequences are SEHNR and FQNEAQ (reference sequence). The CDR3 loop reads CASSSGDGGNSPLHF. For the CDR3, the DNA is TGTGCCAGCAGCTCAGGGGACGGAGGTAATTCACCCCTCCACTTT.

The chain combines TRBV29-1 with TRBJ1-1; D is perhaps TRBD1 (5 bases). The germline V and J ends were trimmed by 3 bases and 1 base, with 12 bases remaining between them. The CDR3 loop spans 14 amino acids. Germline lookup yields CDR1 SQVTM and CDR2 ANQGSEA. The CDR3 coding sequence is TGCAGCGTTGAGGAGACACAGGCGAACACTGAAGCTTTCTTT. Encoded protein: CSVEETQANTEAFF. The whole variable domain, remainder taken from reference TRBV29-1 and TRBJ1-1, is SAVISQKPSRDICQRGTSLTIQCQVDSQVTMMFWYRQQPGQSLTLIATANQGSEATYESGFVIDKFPISRPNLTFSTLTVSNMSPEDSSIYLCSVEETQANTEAFFGQGTRLTVV.

This clonotype has a count of ten or more. This chain uses TRBV20-1 with TRBJ2-1, with 9 positions matching TRBD1. This CDR3 has 14 amino acids. Looked up from germline, CDR1 is DFQATT and CDR2 is SNEGSKA (reference sequence). J gave up 4 bases and V 4 bases, and 5 bases lay outside the gene matches. The DNA of the CDR3 is TGCAGTGCTAAACAGGGGGCGGGATACAATGAGCAGTTCTTC. Translation: CSAKQGAGYNEQFF.

This clonotype was counted many times. The chain uses TRBV24-1 and TRBJ2-2, with TRBD1 matching over 8 bases. Germline V gives CDR1 KGHDR, CDR2 SFDVKD. J gave up 4 bases and V 4 bases, and 4 bases lay outside the gene matches. The CDR3 runs 15 residues. The CDR3 DNA reads as TGTGCCACCAGTGAGTTGGACAGGGTCACCGGGGAGCTGTTTTTT. It translates to CATSELDRVTGELFF.

This clonotype came up a few times. The gene calls are TRBV7-2 and TRBJ2-6; no clear D gene. Germline CDR1 reads SGHTA; CDR2 reads FQGNSA. Trimming shortened V by 1 base and J by 3 bases, and 16 bases separated the two germline ends. The CDR3 runs 18 residues. Here the CDR3 reads CASSLVDGRPRGANVLTF. The CDR3 DNA is TGTGCCAGCAGCTTAGTCGACGGCCGACCGCGTGGGGCCAACGTCCTGACTTTC.

There are a few counts of this clonotype. The chain recombines TRBV28 with TRBJ1-2, with D perhaps TRBD1 (5 bases). The CDR3 contains 12 residues. Germline assignment: CDR1 MDHEN and CDR2 SYDVKM. V was pared by 9 bases and J by 3 bases, with 11 bases between. The CDR3 is CASGADDYGYTF. Here the CDR3 DNA reads TGTGCCAGTGGGGCGGACGACTATGGCTACACCTTC.

The sample holds a few counts of this clonotype. The J gene is TRBJ2-6, the V gene TRBV4-3; D assignment may be TRBD1 or TRBD2 (5 bases each). CDR3 size: 16 residues. CDR1 is LGHNA and CDR2 is YSLEER in the germline V gene. Trimming took 3 bases from V and 0 from J, leaving 9 bases between them. CDR3 amino acids: CASSQGPLSGANVLTF. CDR3 nucleotide sequence: TGCGCCAGCAGCCAGGGACCGCTCTCTGGGGCCAACGTCCTGACTTTC.

V and J are TRBV6-2 or TRBV6-3 and TRBJ2-2, with a possible D match to TRBD1 (6 bases). The length of the CDR3 is 14 residues. Germline-derived CDR1 and CDR2 are MNHEY and SVGEGT. The V end lost 8 bases, the J end lost 3 bases, and 13 bases lay between the germline ends. CDR3 residues: CASATGTDTGELFF. CDR3 nucleotides: TGTGCCAGCGCTACAGGGACGGACACCGGGGAGCTGTTTTTT.

This chain uses TRBV27 with TRBJ2-7; 8 nucleotides agree with TRBD2. CDR1 MNHEY and CDR2 SMNVEV come from the germline V gene (reference sequence). The CDR3 covers 16 residues. After removal of 5 bases from V and 2 bases from J, the junction contained 11 bases not matched to a gene. The CDR3 nucleotides read TGTGCCAGCAGTCCCCGGGAGGGAGGGGCAACCTACGAGCAGTACTTC. Amino acids: CASSPREGGATYEQYF.

This clonotype was recorded a few times. V is TRBV28 and J is TRBJ2-1; 7 positions match TRBD1. The V gene end was trimmed by 6 bases and the J gene end by 4 bases; junction bases not matched to a gene: 15. The CDR3 is 17 amino acids. Germline V gene lookup returns CDR1 MDHEN and CDR2 SYDVKM. As DNA, the CDR3 is TGTGCCAGCAGATCCCGGCTGGGACAGTTGATATACAATGAGCAGTTCTTC. Translation gives CASRSRLGQLIYNEQFF. Drawing the rest from reference TRBV28 and TRBJ2-1, the complete variable domain is DVKVTQSSRYLVKRTGEKVFLECVQDMDHENMFWYRQDPGLGLRLIYFSYDVKMKEKGDIPEGYSVSREKKERFSLILESASTNQTSMYLCASRSRLGQLIYNEQFFGPGTRLTVL.

In this sample, this clonotype turned up many times. The gene calls are TRBV6-2 or TRBV6-3 and TRBJ2-1, with D possibly matching TRBD2 (5 bases). Trimming pared 5 bases from V and 2 bases from J, leaving 19 bases between. This CDR3 is 17 amino acids long. Germline CDR1 reads MNHEY; CDR2 reads SVGEGT. The CDR3 DNA follows: TGTGCCAGCAGTCTCCGGACTGGGCAAGCGACCTACAATGAGCAGTTCTTC. Protein sequence: CASSLRTGQATYNEQFF.

This clonotype was picked up many times. This chain links TRBV29-1 with TRBJ2-1; D not resolved. Germline loops: CDR1 SQVTM, CDR2 ANQGSEA. This CDR3 has 13 amino acids. With 2 bases removed from V and 4 bases from J, the gap between germline ends came to 9 bases. The CDR3, as DNA: TGCAGCGTTGAAAGGTTGGAGTACAATGAGCAGTTCTTC. Protein product: CSVERLEYNEQFF.